Below, one T cell receptor beta chain is given with its context. Its target is unknown. The source of the sample is a study of T cell repertoires in cytomegalovirus infection. About the study: HLA-C-restricted CMV epitopes, recently identified, and well-studied HLA-B-restricted ones were used by the study. Both CMV infection and a matching HLA type were indicated by public TCR beta signatures. Study results and limitations: The ex vivo response showed dominance by HLA-C-restricted CMV-specific TCR beta clonotypes. Carriers of CMV plus the relevant HLA were identified by cumulative public TCR beta family frequency.

TCRdb re-derived calls from the reads in MiXCR, one entry per CDR3 protein. Of more than 250,000 distinct CDR3 sequences in the sample, approximately 25% were seen once. This CDR3 has 15 amino acids. The germline CDR1 and CDR2 sequences are SGHVS and FNYEAQ. V lost 2 bases, J lost 2 bases, and 12 bases lay in between. This sequence originates from a human donor in good health (CMV status not recorded). Some clones in this sample may be carry-over from other donors' samples. The chain is built from TRBV7-6 and TRBJ1-2; no definite D call. The sample was cultured PBMCs, taken from culture after CMV antigen stimulation. The CDR3 DNA follows: TGTGCCAGCAGCTTAAATCCGATCGCGAACTATGGCTACACCTTC. Translating it yields CASSLNPIANYGYTF.